This TCR beta chain was sequenced for a study of OX40 agonist ivuxolimab in advanced cancers. Anyone with autoimmune disease history or systemic immunosuppression was excluded. The CDR3 covers 14 residues. With 2 bases removed from V and 0 bases from J, the gap between germline ends came to 7 bases. CDR1 SGHTA and CDR2 FQGTGA come from the germline V gene. This table comes from immunoSEQ multiplex PCR, and its TCRdb copy is limited to in-frame clones, with some not included. The sample records under 80,000 clones, about 88% being singletons. The study's findings and limits: No antigen was identified for the clonally expanded peripheral T cells. More expanded clones were found, on average, in CD8+ than in CD4+ T cells.

Details on this clone: Its antigen is as yet unknown.

V is TRBV7-3 and J is TRBJ2-5; the D gene is possibly TRBD2 (6 bases). The TCR comes from an adult with an advanced solid tumor such as melanoma, head and neck, liver or kidney cancer. The sequencing used CD4+ or CD8+ T cells sorted from blood, collected in a trial of the OX40 agonist ivuxolimab. CDR3 bases: TGTGCCAGCAGCTTACGGGGGTACCAAGAGACCCAGTACTTC. Its translation is CASSLRGYQETQYF. Looking up the rest from reference TRBV7-3 and TRBJ2-5 gives the full variable domain: GAGVSQTPSNKVTEKGKYVELRCDPISGHTALYWYRQSLGQGPEFLIYFQGTGAADDSGLPNDRFFAVRPEGSVSTLKIQRTERGDSAVYLCASSLRGYQETQYFGPGTRLLVL.